The 31 T cell receptor beta chains given below trace back to one sample, sequenced in a study of long-term antiretroviral therapy in people with HIV. Version v3.0 of the immunoSEQ assay was performed at survey level. Sequencing was performed with immunoSEQ multiplex PCR; in TCRdb, only in-frame clones are kept and a portion is missing. This sample carries roughly 20,000 clones, approximately 76% of them seen once, and the ten largest clones take 12%. This sample comprised unsorted PBMCs, obtained less than 1.8 years before starting antiretroviral therapy. The source is a woman in her forties with HIV.

The chain couples TRBV10-3 to TRBJ1-5, with 9 nucleotides matching TRBD1. CDR1 and CDR2 (germline): ENHRY, SYGVKD. The CDR3 consists of 14 residues. The V gene end was trimmed by 6 bases and the J gene end by 7 bases; junction bases not matched to a gene: 7. Written as DNA, the CDR3 is TGTGCCATCAGCCAACAGGGGGCACAGCAGCCCCAGCATTTT. Its translation is CAISQQGAQQPQHF.

This clone showed up just a few times. This chain links TRBV30 with TRBJ1-1, with D maybe TRBD1 (5 bases). The germline CDR1 and CDR2 sequences are GTSNPN and SVGIG (reference sequence). The CDR3 contains 11 residues. Trimming left V 3 bases short and J 11 bases short, with 13 bases between. This chain's CDR3 is CAWRTAWEAFF. For the CDR3, the DNA is TGTGCCTGGAGGACAGCCTGGGAGGCTTTCTTT.

The rearrangement joins TRBV7-2 to TRBJ1-2; D is undetermined. The germline V gene encodes CDR1 SGHTA and CDR2 FQGNSA. The CDR3 consists of 14 residues. Deletions cut 5 bases from V and 4 bases from J, with 14 bases between. The CDR3 spells CASSAQRAVYGYTF. In DNA form, the CDR3 reads TGTGCCAGCAGCGCCCAGCGGGCCGTCTATGGCTACACCTTC.

This clone was seen only once. The V gene is TRBV7-9, the J gene TRBJ2-7; TRBD1 matches 10 bases. Trimming cost V 5 bases and J 4 bases; bases outside gene matches: 8. This CDR3 is 15 amino acids long. Germline V gives CDR1 SEHNR, CDR2 FQNEAQ (reference sequence). CDR3 amino acids: CASSPPDRGPYEQYF. CDR3 nucleotide sequence: TGTGCCAGCAGCCCCCCCGACAGGGGGCCTTACGAGCAGTACTTC.

This chain uses TRBV15 with TRBJ1-1; TRBD1 aligns across 7 bases. Trimming cost V 5 bases and J 6 bases; bases outside gene matches: 6. The CDR3 runs to 13 residues. CDR1 LNHNV and CDR2 YYDKDF come from the germline V gene (reference sequence). In nucleotides, the CDR3 is TGTGCCACCAGCTTAGGGACAGAACCTGAAGCTTTCTTT. It encodes CATSLGTEPEAFF.

The rearrangement joins TRBV7-9 to TRBJ2-2; TRBD1 agrees at 7 bases. Germline loops: CDR1 SEHNR, CDR2 FQNEAQ (reference sequence). The CDR3 has 16 amino acids. Trimming took 5 bases from V and 8 from J; bases not matched to a gene: 14. The CDR3 DNA follows: TGTGCCAGCAGCGAGACAGGGTCTCGTCTCGGAGGGGAGCTGTTTTTT. This codes for CASSETGSRLGGELFF.

The sample holds a few counts of this clone. CDR3 DNA sequence: TGTGCCAGCAGCTTGGAGGGGGGGATCTACGAGCAGTACTTC. Protein sequence: CASSLEGGIYEQYF. The J gene is TRBJ2-7, the V gene TRBV5-4; tentatively, D is TRBD2 (7 bases). Germline CDR1 and CDR2: SGHNT and YYREEE (reference sequence). The CDR3 is 14 residues long. V gave up 0 bases and J gave up 3 bases, with 10 bases separating them.

This sequence joins TRBV5-5 and TRBJ2-3; the D gene is possibly TRBD2 (6 bases). V was trimmed by 4 bases and J by 2 bases, leaving 11 bases between them. There are 14 residues in the CDR3. CDR1 SGHKS and CDR2 YYEKEE come from the germline V gene (reference sequence). CDR3 protein: CASSERDFTDTQYF. The CDR3 DNA reads as TGTGCCAGCAGCGAGAGGGACTTCACAGATACGCAGTATTTT. Combining the CDR3 with reference TRBV5-5 and TRBJ2-3 gives the whole variable domain DAGVTQSPTHLIKTRGQQVTLRCSPISGHKSVSWYQQVLGQGPQFIFQYYEKEERGRGNFPDRFSARQFPNYSSELNVNALLLGDSALYLCASSERDFTDTQYFGPGTRLTVL.

The chain employs TRBV5-4 and TRBJ2-4; weak D call: TRBD1 (6 bases). Germline CDR1 SGHNT, CDR2 YYREEE (reference sequence). This CDR3 has 18 amino acids. Trimming removed 3 bases at V and 8 bases at J, with 27 bases between. The CDR3: CASSSGDLGPLSGYIQYF. The CDR3 nucleotides are TGTGCCAGCAGCTCAGGGGATTTGGGACCCCTCTCGGGCTACATTCAGTACTTC.

The J gene is TRBJ2-4, the V gene TRBV5-6; D unresolved. Trimming stripped 3 bases from V and 8 bases from J, with 12 bases between. This CDR3 is 13 amino acids long. Per germline, CDR1 SGHDT and CDR2 YYEEEE. CDR3 residues: CASSSLGEDIQYF. The CDR3, as DNA: TGTGCCAGCAGCTCCCTGGGCGAGGACATTCAGTACTTC.

The V gene is TRBV5-1, the J gene TRBJ2-5; 16 bases align to TRBD2. V lost 3 bases and J lost 3; bases outside the gene matches: 8. Germline CDR1 is SGHRS and CDR2 is YFSETQ. The length of the CDR3 is 18 residues. The CDR3 coding sequence is TGCGCCAGCAGCTGGGGGACTAGCGGGAGGGCCTCGAAAGAGACCCAGTACTTC. Protein sequence: CASSWGTSGRASKETQYF.

The genes are TRBV29-1 and TRBJ2-7; no clear D gene. Trimming cost V 0 bases and J 5 bases, with 8 bases left between them. CDR1 and CDR2 (germline): SQVTM, ANQGSEA. There are 12 residues in the CDR3. DNA of the CDR3: TGCAGCGTTGAAGATCTGGGGAACGAGCAGTACTTC. This gives the protein CSVEDLGNEQYF.

The genes are TRBV12-1 and TRBJ2-3. TRBV12-1 is annotated as a pseudogene. The CDR3 runs 15 residues. CDR3 nucleotides: TGTGCCAGCCCCCATAGGGTATCAAACCCAGGTACGCAGTATTTT. This encodes CASPHRVSNPGTQYF.

This clone was seen a single time. The rearrangement links TRBV6-1 to TRBJ1-1; TRBD1 agrees at 8 bases. CDR3 length: 15 residues. Germline CDR1 reads MNHNS; CDR2 reads SASEGT. The V gene end was trimmed by 2 bases and the J gene end by 0 bases; junction bases not matched to a gene: 2. This chain's CDR3 is CASSEQGAMNTEAFF. In DNA, the CDR3 is TGTGCCAGCAGTGAACAGGGGGCCATGAACACTGAAGCTTTCTTT.

V usage is TRBV9 and J usage is TRBJ2-2, with 9 bases identical to TRBD2. The ends lost 3 bases at V and 1 base at J; junction bases unmatched: 4. Germline V lookup: CDR1 SGDLS, CDR2 YYNGEE. The CDR3 is 16 amino acids. The DNA of the CDR3 is TGTGCCAGCAGCGCCCCACTAGCGGGGAACACCGGGGAGCTGTTTTTT. It specifies CASSAPLAGNTGELFF.

The chain employs TRBV6-5 and TRBJ1-2, with D unclear. The CDR3 has 15 amino acids. Trimming took 0 bases from V and 6 from J, leaving 14 bases between them. Germline V CDR1 and CDR2: MNHEY, SVGAGI. The CDR3 loop reads CASSYSRGPLNGYTF. For the CDR3, the DNA is TGTGCCAGCAGTTACTCGAGAGGCCCCCTAAATGGCTACACCTTC.

The table lists this clone with a few counts. CDR3 DNA sequence: TGTGCCAGCAGCCCCCACCACGGGACTAGTTACACCGGGGAGCTGTTTTTT. Translated, it gives CASSPHHGTSYTGELFF. The chain is built from TRBV14 and TRBJ2-2, with TRBD2 identical over 8 bases. CDR1 and CDR2 from the germline V gene are SGHDN and FVKESK. V lost 4 bases, J lost 3 bases, and 10 bases stayed unmatched. The CDR3 runs to 17 residues.

V gene TRBV4-3 combines with J gene TRBJ2-6; 7 nucleotides line up with TRBD1. The J segment lost 4 bases and the V segment lost 4 bases, leaving 13 bases of the junction unmatched. The CDR3 length is 18 residues. Germline CDR1 and CDR2: LGHNA and YSLEER. DNA for the CDR3: TGCGCCAGCAGCCCCACGCTGACAGGGTCTCTCGGGGCCAACGTCCTGACTTTC. The encoded protein is CASSPTLTGSLGANVLTF.

The chain combines TRBV27 with TRBJ1-5; the D is unclear. Germline V gene lookup returns CDR1 MNHEY and CDR2 SMNVEV (reference sequence). V lost 2 bases to trimming and J lost 5 bases, with 7 bases between them. CDR3 length: 13 residues. The CDR3 reads CASSLEGHQPQHF. CDR3 in DNA: TGTGCCAGCAGTTTAGAAGGACATCAGCCCCAGCATTTT.

This chain connects TRBV27 to TRBJ1-4; 7 bases align to TRBD1. Germline CDR1 reads MNHEY; CDR2 reads SMNVEV (reference sequence). This CDR3 contains 13 residues. V dropped 5 bases and J dropped 6; count of bases not matched to a gene: 3. The CDR3 nucleotides read TGTGCCAGCAGTCGACAGGGTTATGAAAAACTGTTTTTT. Translated, it gives CASSRQGYEKLFF.

The table lists this clone with a count of one. As DNA, the CDR3 is TGTGCCAGCCGCCAGGGCGAAGGCTACACCTTC. It encodes CASRQGEGYTF. The chain has TRBV27 and TRBJ1-2; D possibly corresponds to TRBD1 (5 bases). From germline, CDR1 is MNHEY and CDR2 SMNVEV (reference sequence). This CDR3 has 11 amino acids. V gave up 8 bases and J gave up 8 bases, with 12 bases separating them.

V gene TRBV6-1 combines with J gene TRBJ1-5; 10 nucleotides agree with TRBD1. This CDR3 spans 16 amino acids. J gave up 6 bases and V 2 bases, and 7 bases lay outside the gene matches. Germline V gene data show CDR1 as MNHNS and CDR2 as SASEGT. In DNA form, the CDR3 reads TGTGCCAGCAGTGAATATCGACAGGGGGCTAGTCAGCCCCAGCATTTT. Amino acids: CASSEYRQGASQPQHF.

This chain connects TRBV7-9 to TRBJ2-3; TRBD2 matches 8 bases. The trim removed 2 bases at V and 5 bases at J, leaving 9 bases unmatched. This CDR3 region has 16 residues. Germline values: CDR1 SEHNR, CDR2 FQNEAQ (reference sequence). CDR3 amino acids: CASSLLSGGPVDTQYF. The CDR3 nucleotides read TGTGCCAGCAGCTTACTTTCGGGAGGGCCAGTAGATACGCAGTATTTT.

This clone was counted a few times. The chain employs TRBV5-5 and TRBJ2-4; D remains unclear. V was pared by 3 bases and J by 3 bases, with 10 bases between. Germline V gives CDR1 SGHKS, CDR2 YYEKEE (reference sequence). This CDR3 has 14 amino acids. The CDR3 protein is CASSSDTSKNIQYF. CDR3 bases: TGTGCCAGCAGCTCTGACACGAGCAAAAACATTCAGTACTTC.

The chain joins TRBV7-9 to TRBJ1-3, with unresolved D. Germline V gene lookup returns CDR1 SEHNR and CDR2 FQNEAQ (reference sequence). The CDR3 totals 14 residues. V lost 8 bases and J 1 base, leaving 12 bases between the germline ends. CDR3 nucleotide sequence: TGTGCCAGCTACGACTACAAATCTGGAAACACCATATATTTT. This gives the protein CASYDYKSGNTIYF.

This chain links TRBV2 with TRBJ2-7; D remains ambiguous. The ends were cut back, 6 bases at V and 2 bases at J, with 14 bases in the middle. The germline CDR1 and CDR2 sequences are SNHLY and FYNNEI. The CDR3 has 14 residues. CDR3 sequence: CASRPRAGPYEQYF. CDR3 coding DNA: TGTGCCAGCAGACCTAGAGCAGGTCCCTACGAGCAGTACTTC.

The sample holds a few counts of this clone. The chain has TRBV28 and TRBJ2-7; D remains unclear. This CDR3 region has 12 residues. Trimming removed 7 bases from V and 5 bases from J, with 12 bases in between. CDR1 MDHEN and CDR2 SYDVKM come from the germline V gene. In DNA, the CDR3 is TGTGCCAGCATATCGAGAAACCACGAGCAGTACTTC. It specifies CASISRNHEQYF.

This clone was counted a few times. J is TRBJ1-1 and V is TRBV6-6, with D tentatively TRBD1 (6 bases). V dropped 4 bases and J dropped 4 bases, with 16 bases sitting between them. The CDR3 extends over 15 amino acids. The germline CDR1 and CDR2 sequences are MNHNY and SVGAGI (reference sequence). The CDR3 loop is CASSSPGDGSTEAFF. The CDR3 DNA follows: TGTGCCAGCAGTTCCCCAGGGGATGGTAGCACTGAAGCTTTCTTT.

V and J are TRBV6-1 and TRBJ1-2; D is unclear. The CDR3 contains 15 residues. Germline loops: CDR1 MNHNS, CDR2 SASEGT. V shed 2 bases and J shed 0 bases, with 10 bases lying between them. DNA for the CDR3: TGTGCCAGCAGTGAAATGGCAGCAGCTAACTATGGCTACACCTTC. It specifies CASSEMAAANYGYTF.

The chain carries TRBV7-2 and TRBJ1-5; tentatively, D is TRBD1 (6 bases). Germline CDR1 is SGHTA and CDR2 is FQGNSA. The CDR3 contains 17 residues. The V end lost 1 base, the J end lost 5 bases, and 18 bases lay between the germline ends. Here the CDR3 reads CASSLVGGGGSDQPQHF. CDR3 in DNA: TGTGCCAGCAGCTTAGTTGGAGGGGGAGGATCCGATCAGCCCCAGCATTTT.

The genes are TRBV7-2 and TRBJ2-4, with unresolved D. Per germline, CDR1 SGHTA and CDR2 FQGNSA. This CDR3 is 16 amino acids long. V was pared by 6 bases and J by 6 bases, with 21 bases between. In DNA, the CDR3 is TGTGCCAGCAGTTCCGCTCTACAGATTCCTATAAACATTCAGTACTTC. Its translation: CASSSALQIPINIQYF.